What follows are 2 T cell receptor beta chains derived from one specimen sequenced in a study of blood T cell repertoires in COVID-19. Method: immunoSEQ multiplex PCR; TCRdb's copy keeps in-frame clones and lacks some. The table records 250,000 or so clones, roughly 90% of them present only once. Sequences were obtained from peripheral blood. All receptors derive from a woman aged 25 to 39 with acute or convalescent COVID-19.

The genes are TRBV10-3 and TRBJ1-4; 8 nucleotides agree with TRBD1. V was pared by 3 bases and J by 3 bases, with 6 bases of the junction left unmatched. Germline lookup yields CDR1 ENHRY and CDR2 SYGVKD. The CDR3 spans 16 residues. CDR3 sequence (DNA): TGTGCCATCAGTGATTTGGGACAGGACTCTAATGAAAAACTGTTTTTT. This encodes CAISDLGQDSNEKLFF.

The gene calls are TRBV3-1 (or the pseudogene TRBV3-2) and TRBJ1-6; D not certain. This CDR3 has 14 residues. The germline CDR1 and CDR2 sequences are LGHDT and YNNKEL (reference sequence). Trimming cost V 4 bases and J 7 bases, with 11 bases left between them. The CDR3 is CASSLGRRNSPLHF. CDR3 in DNA: TGTGCCAGCAGCCTCGGGAGGAGAAATTCACCCCTCCACTTT.